The 18 T cell receptor beta chains reported below all come from one sample, sequenced in a study of blood T cell repertoires in COVID-19. Measured with immunoSEQ multiplex PCR; TCRdb has only the in-frame clones, and not every one. There are tens of thousands of clones in the sample; under 90% occur only once, and 9% to 15% lies in the top ten. The material sequenced was peripheral blood. All receptors come from a human donor in a cohort sampled during active COVID-19.

This clone has a handful of counts. CDR3: CASSDGLAGADTQYF. The CDR3 DNA reads TGTGCCAGCAGTGACGGACTAGCGGGAGCAGATACGCAGTATTTT. The V gene is TRBV6-4, the J gene TRBJ2-3; 13 nucleotides agree with TRBD2. V trimming: 2 bases; J trimming: 4 bases; junction bases outside the gene matches: 0. The CDR3 loop spans 15 amino acids. The germline V gene encodes CDR1 MRHNA and CDR2 SNTAGT.

A note on this clone: The junction departs from the called germline gene at one end, perhaps through a read error. This CDR3 is CVLGQVNGEQFF. The CDR3 DNA reads TGCGTCTTGGGGCAGGTCAACGGTGAGCAGTTCTTC. V and J are TRBV7-9 and TRBJ2-1; possibly TRBD1 for D (5 bases). CDR1 is SEHNR, CDR2 FQNEAQ, per germline (reference sequence). The CDR3 runs 12 residues.

This chain joins TRBV27 and TRBJ2-1; 9 bases map to TRBD2. Looked up from germline, CDR1 is MNHEY and CDR2 is SMNVEV (reference sequence). This CDR3 has 15 residues. V shed 10 bases and J 5 bases; nucleotides not matched to a gene: 12. The chain's CDR3 is CATIYSGSPDNEQFF. CDR3 coding DNA: TGTGCCACCATATATAGCGGGAGCCCCGACAATGAGCAGTTCTTC.

The count of this clone is one. This rearrangement joins TRBV4-1 to TRBJ1-1, with no clear D. The V end was cut by 1 base, the J end by 2 bases, with 14 bases between. This CDR3 has 16 amino acids. In germline, CDR1 is MGHRA, CDR2 YSYEKL. Written as DNA, the CDR3 is TGCGCCAGCAGCCAAGGGTCGGCGGGAGAAAACACTGAAGCTTTCTTT. Its translation: CASSQGSAGENTEAFF.

The chain employs TRBV21-1 and TRBJ2-1; the D call of TRBD2 is as the table states it, not checked on the DNA. TRBV21-1 is described as a pseudogene. The CDR3 totals 18 residues. CDR3 sequence: CASSKVEGSGSTYNEQFF. CDR3 nucleotide sequence: TGTGCCAGCAGCAAAGTTGAGGGTAGCGGGTCTACCTACAATGAGCAGTTCTTC.

The rearrangement joins TRBV6-2 or TRBV6-3 to TRBJ2-7, with 8 bases fitting TRBD2. V lost 4 bases and J lost 0; bases outside the gene matches: 2. Looked up from germline, CDR1 is MNHEY and CDR2 is SVGEGT. The CDR3 loop spans 14 amino acids. This CDR3 is CASSWSGSSYEQYF. CDR3 nucleotide sequence: TGTGCCAGCAGTTGGAGCGGGAGCTCCTACGAGCAGTACTTC.

The chain carries TRBV18 and TRBJ1-1, with D possibly matching TRBD1 (6 bases). This CDR3 is built from 16 residues. CDR1 and CDR2 from the germline V gene are KGHSH and LQKENI. Trimming pared 5 bases from V and 2 bases from J, leaving 18 bases between. The CDR3 nucleotides are TGTGCCAGCTCAATCAAGGGGGGGACCTCAAACACTGAAGCTTTCTTT. Its translation is CASSIKGGTSNTEAFF.

The chain employs TRBV19 and TRBJ2-7; TRBD1 matches at 12 bases. Germline V CDR1 and CDR2: LNHDA, SQIVND (reference sequence). This CDR3 has 17 amino acids. V shed 4 bases, J shed 1 base, and the junction held 8 bases outside the gene matches. CDR3 coding DNA: TGTGCCAGTAGTACAATGGGACAGGGGGCGCGATCCTACGAGCAGTACTTC. It is translated as CASSTMGQGARSYEQYF.

The chain is built from TRBV6-2 or TRBV6-3 and TRBJ2-7; unclear D gene. V was shortened by 2 bases and J by 4 bases, with 9 bases between the two germline ends. CDR1 and CDR2 from the germline V gene are MNHEY and SVGEGT. There are 13 residues in the CDR3. The CDR3 spells CASSYRQLYEQYF. The DNA of the CDR3 is TGTGCCAGCAGTTACAGACAATTATACGAGCAGTACTTC.

The genes are TRBV11-2 and TRBJ2-7, with a weak D call TRBD2 (6 bases). Trimming took off 0 bases at V and 1 base at J, with 13 bases between the two ends. The CDR3 consists of 16 residues. CDR1 SGHAT and CDR2 FQNNGV come from the germline V gene. The CDR3 region is CASSLDPGGWSYEQYF. For the CDR3, the DNA is TGTGCCAGCAGCTTAGATCCTGGGGGGTGGTCCTACGAGCAGTACTTC.

V usage is TRBV13 and J usage is TRBJ1-2; no definite D call. The V gene lost 4 bases and the J gene lost 9 bases, with 12 bases spanning the gap. The CDR3 covers 12 residues. In germline, CDR1 is PRHDT, CDR2 FYEKMQ (reference sequence). The CDR3: CASSSLDGSYTF. The CDR3 nucleotides read TGTGCCAGCAGCTCCCTAGACGGTAGCTACACCTTC.

J is TRBJ2-7 and V is TRBV11-2; TRBD1 matches 7 bases. The ends lost 8 bases at V and 3 bases at J; junction bases unmatched: 10. The CDR3 extends over 14 amino acids. CDR1 and CDR2 (germline): SGHAT, FQNNGV. This chain's CDR3 is CASASQGPSYEQYF. CDR3 nucleotide sequence: TGTGCCAGCGCCTCACAGGGGCCTAGCTACGAGCAGTACTTC.

The V call is TRBV6-2 or TRBV6-3, the J call TRBJ1-1, with 9 bases aligning to TRBD1. Germline values: CDR1 MNHEY, CDR2 SVGEGT. Trimming cost V 2 bases and J 8 bases; bases outside gene matches: 12. This CDR3 spans 16 amino acids. This CDR3 is CASSYPVPGQGSEAFF. The CDR3 DNA reads as TGTGCCAGCAGTTACCCGGTCCCGGGACAGGGTTCAGAAGCTTTCTTT.

The genes are TRBV3-1 (or the pseudogene TRBV3-2) and TRBJ2-4; TRBD2 agrees at 9 bases. In germline, CDR1 is LGHDT, CDR2 YNNKEL (reference sequence). V dropped 3 bases and J dropped 6; count of bases not matched to a gene: 6. CDR3 length: 15 residues. CDR3 region: CASSQGAGGGNIQYF. CDR3 bases: TGTGCCAGCAGCCAGGGAGCGGGAGGAGGAAACATTCAGTACTTC.

The DNA for the CDR3 is TGTGCCAGCAGTTACAGGGGGCGCATCGGTGGCTACACCTTC. Translated: CASSYRGRIGGYTF. The rearrangement links TRBV6-2 or TRBV6-3 to TRBJ1-2; 7 bases align to TRBD1. Germline V gives CDR1 MNHEY, CDR2 SVGEGT. The CDR3 sequence is 14 residues long. Germline trimming cut 2 bases from V and 7 bases from J; bases unmatched to any gene: 7.

The rearrangement links TRBV19 to TRBJ1-2, with D maybe TRBD1 (5 bases). CDR3 length: 11 residues. Germline V gives CDR1 LNHDA, CDR2 SQIVND (reference sequence). Trimming left V 3 bases short and J 7 bases short, with 6 bases between. The CDR3 DNA is TGTGCCAGTAGTATTGGGGCTGGCTACACCTTC. This gives the protein CASSIGAGYTF.

The gene calls are TRBV19 and TRBJ2-6; TRBD2 is a possible D gene (5 bases). V dropped 3 bases and J dropped 0 bases, with 9 bases sitting between them. The germline V gene encodes CDR1 LNHDA and CDR2 SQIVND (reference sequence). CDR3 length: 16 residues. DNA of the CDR3: TGTGCCAGTAGTATGATTACTAGCTCTGGGGCCAACGTCCTGACTTTC. It translates to CASSMITSSGANVLTF.

The genes are TRBV11-2 and TRBJ1-5; D remains unclear. Trimming stripped 1 base from V and 2 bases from J, with 6 bases between. The CDR3 extends over 14 amino acids. Germline CDR1 is SGHAT and CDR2 is FQNNGV. CDR3: CASSLGVGNQPQHF. The CDR3 DNA reads TGTGCCAGCAGCTTAGGAGTCGGCAATCAGCCCCAGCATTTT. The whole variable domain, filled in from reference TRBV11-2 and TRBJ1-5, reads EAGVAQSPRYKIIEKRQSVAFWCNPISGHATLYWYQQILGQGPKLLIQFQNNGVVDDSQLPKDRFSAERLKGVDSTLKIQPAKLEDSAVYLCASSLGVGNQPQHFGDGTRLSIL.